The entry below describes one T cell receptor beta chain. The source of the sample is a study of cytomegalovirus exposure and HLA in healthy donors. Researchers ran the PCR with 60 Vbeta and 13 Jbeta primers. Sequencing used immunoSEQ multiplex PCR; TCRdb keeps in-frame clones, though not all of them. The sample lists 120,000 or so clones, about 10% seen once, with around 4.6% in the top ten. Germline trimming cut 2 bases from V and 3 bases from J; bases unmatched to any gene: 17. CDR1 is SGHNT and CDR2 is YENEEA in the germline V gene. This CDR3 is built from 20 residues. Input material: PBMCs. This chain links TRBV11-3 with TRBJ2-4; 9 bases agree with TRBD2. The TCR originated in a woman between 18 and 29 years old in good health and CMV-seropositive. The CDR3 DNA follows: TGTGCCAGCAGCTTATCACATTGGCTAGCGGGGACGTTAGGCAAAAACATTCAGTACTTC. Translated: CASSLSHWLAGTLGKNIQYF. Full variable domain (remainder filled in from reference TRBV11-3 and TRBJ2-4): EAGVVQSPRYKIIEKKQPVAFWCNPISGHNTLYWYLQNLGQGPELLIRYENEEAVDDSQLPKDRFSAERLKGVDSTLKIQPAELGDSAVYLCASSLSHWLAGTLGKNIQYFGAGTRLSVL.